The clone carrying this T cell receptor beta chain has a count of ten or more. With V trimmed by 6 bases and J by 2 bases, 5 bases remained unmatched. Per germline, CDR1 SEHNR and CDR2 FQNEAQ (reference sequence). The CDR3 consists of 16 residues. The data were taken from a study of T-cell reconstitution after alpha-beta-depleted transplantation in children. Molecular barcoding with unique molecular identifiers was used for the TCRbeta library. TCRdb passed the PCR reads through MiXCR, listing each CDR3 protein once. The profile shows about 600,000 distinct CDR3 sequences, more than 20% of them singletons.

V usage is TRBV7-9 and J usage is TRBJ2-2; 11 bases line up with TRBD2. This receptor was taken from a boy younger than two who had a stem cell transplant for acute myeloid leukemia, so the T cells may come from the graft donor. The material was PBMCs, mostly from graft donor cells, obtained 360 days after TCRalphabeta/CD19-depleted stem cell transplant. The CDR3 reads CASRGGLAANTGELFF. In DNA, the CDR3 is TGTGCCAGCAGGGGGGGACTAGCGGCTAACACCGGGGAGCTGTTTTTT.